Given below is one TCR beta chain in context. The time point denotes: patch test 2, 6 weeks after DPC sensitization. As for treatment: therapeutic diphenylcyclopropenone sensitization with weekly scalp DPC. TCRdb re-derived calls from the RACE reads in MiXCR, one entry per CDR3 protein. The sample holds some 71,000 distinct CDR3 sequences; around 10% are singletons and the top ten take 6.8%. The CDR3 contains 16 residues. V dropped 4 bases and J dropped 4 bases, with 22 bases sitting between them. Germline loops: CDR1 DFQATT, CDR2 SNEGSKA (reference sequence). The sample belongs to a study of human T cells and chemical hapten exposure. Overall study context: The patch tests put 0.01% DPC on the skin of the upper back and were read 6 days later. Patients having alopecia areata, totalis or universalis were mostly female.

Source: whole blood, taken in connection with sensitization to the hapten diphenylcyclopropenone (DPC). The sequence came from a woman in her forties or fifties with alopecia areata. Some clones in this sample may be carry-over from other donors' samples. V usage is TRBV20-1 and J usage is TRBJ2-5, with D possibly TRBD2 on 6 matching bases. For the CDR3, the DNA is TGCAGTGCTACTACCCACACGACTAGAATCAGAGAGACCCAGTACTTC. Translating gives CSATTHTTRIRETQYF.